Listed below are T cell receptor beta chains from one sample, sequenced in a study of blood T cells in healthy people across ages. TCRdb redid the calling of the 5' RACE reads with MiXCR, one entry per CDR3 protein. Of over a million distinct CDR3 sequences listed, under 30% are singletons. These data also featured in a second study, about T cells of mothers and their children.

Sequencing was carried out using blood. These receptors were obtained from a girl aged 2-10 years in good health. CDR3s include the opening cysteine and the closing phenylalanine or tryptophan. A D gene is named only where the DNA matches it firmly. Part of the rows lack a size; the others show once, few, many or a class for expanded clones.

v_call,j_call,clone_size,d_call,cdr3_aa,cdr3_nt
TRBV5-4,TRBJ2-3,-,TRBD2,CASSRAGGGVFTDTQYF,TGTGCCAGCAGTCGGGCAGGCGGGGGGGTCTTCACAGATACGCAGTATTTT
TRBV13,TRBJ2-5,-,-,CASRNRYQETQYF,TGTGCCAGCCGAAACAGATACCAAGAGACCCAGTACTTC
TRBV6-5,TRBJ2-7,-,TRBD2,CASSHSTTSGGVYEQYF,TGTGCCAGCAGTCACTCTACTACTAGCGGGGGTGTCTACGAGCAGTACTTC
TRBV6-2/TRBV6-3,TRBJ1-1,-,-,CASSYSAEAFF,TGTGCCAGCAGTTACTCAGCTGAAGCTTTCTTT
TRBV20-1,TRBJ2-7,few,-,CSARRQAQLVEQYF,TGCAGTGCTAGAAGACAGGCGCAATTAGTCGAGCAGTACTTC
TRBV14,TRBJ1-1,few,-,CASSQRTGGTEAFF,TGTGCCAGCAGCCAAAGAACAGGTGGGACTGAAGCTTTCTTT
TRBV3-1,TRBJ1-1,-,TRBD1,CASSQTQGAMSTEAFF,TGTGCCAGCAGCCAAACACAGGGGGCGATGAGCACTGAAGCTTTCTTT
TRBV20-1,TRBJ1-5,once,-,CSARDIGGGQPQHF,TGCAGTGCTAGAGATATCGGGGGAGGACAGCCCCAGCATTTT
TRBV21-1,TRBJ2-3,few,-,CASSRQGPLRDTQYF,TGTGCCAGCAGCAGACAGGGGCCGCTTCGGGATACGCAGTATTTT
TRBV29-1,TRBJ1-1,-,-,CTSWMTEAFF,TGCACCTCATGGATGACTGAAGCTTTCTTT
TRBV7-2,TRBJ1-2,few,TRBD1,CASSPTISGGPIRGYTF,TGTGCCAGCAGCCCGACGATATCAGGGGGGCCCATTCGAGGCTACACCTTC
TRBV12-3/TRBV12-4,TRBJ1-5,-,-,CASSLDLNQPQHF,TGTGCCAGCAGTTTAGACCTTAATCAGCCCCAGCATTTT
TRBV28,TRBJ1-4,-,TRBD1,CASTPRDSAPLGF,TGTGCCAGCACCCCTCGGGACAGCGCACCCCTGGGATTT
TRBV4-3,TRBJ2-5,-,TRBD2,CASSQISGGETQYF,TGCGCCAGCAGCCAAATAAGCGGGGGAGAGACCCAGTACTTC
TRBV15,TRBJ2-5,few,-,CATSRISVLQETQYF,TGTGCCACCAGCCGGATCTCGGTCCTCCAAGAGACCCAGTACTTC
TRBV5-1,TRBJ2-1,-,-,CASSLALANNEQFF,TGCGCCAGCAGCTTGGCTCTTGCGAACAATGAGCAGTTCTTC
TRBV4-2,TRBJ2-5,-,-,CASSQEGGGSTQYF,TGTGCCAGCAGCCAAGAGGGTGGGGGATCGACCCAGTACTTC
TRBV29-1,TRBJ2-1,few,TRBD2,CSAVRLAVYNEQFF,TGCAGCGCCGTTAGACTAGCTGTATACAATGAGCAGTTCTTC
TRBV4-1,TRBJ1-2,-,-,CASSQEGWTTPNYGYTF,TGCGCCAGCAGCCAAGAGGGTTGGACGACCCCTAACTATGGCTACACCTTC
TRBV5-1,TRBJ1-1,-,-,CASSSSGRGRGNTEAFF,TGCGCCAGCAGCTCGTCCGGGCGGGGGCGAGGGAACACTGAAGCTTTCTTT
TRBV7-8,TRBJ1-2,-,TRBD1,CASSSPGQGAWGGYTF,TGTGCCAGCAGCTCGCCCGGACAGGGGGCTTGGGGTGGCTACACCTTC
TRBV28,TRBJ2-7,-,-,CASSSYRQAYEQYF,TGTGCCAGCAGTTCATATCGACAGGCCTACGAGCAGTACTTC
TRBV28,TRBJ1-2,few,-,CASRRILYGYTF,TGTGCCAGCAGACGAATTCTCTATGGCTACACCTTC
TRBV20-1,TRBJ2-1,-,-,CSARDFDTYNEQFF,TGCAGTGCTAGGGACTTCGACACCTACAATGAGCAGTTCTTC
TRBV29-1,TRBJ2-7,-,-,CSVSFGRTSYEQYF,TGCAGCGTGAGCTTTGGACGGACTTCCTACGAGCAGTACTTC
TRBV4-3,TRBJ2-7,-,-,CASSQVSGAGSEQYF,TGCGCCAGCAGCCAAGTATCGGGGGCTGGGAGCGAGCAGTACTTC
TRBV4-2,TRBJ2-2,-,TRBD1,CASSQAAGQDTGELFF,TGTGCCAGCAGCCAGGCGGCGGGACAGGACACCGGGGAGCTGTTTTTT
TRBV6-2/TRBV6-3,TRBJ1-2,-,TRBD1,CASSPLGTVYGYTF,TGTGCCAGCAGCCCCCTCGGGACAGTCTATGGCTACACCTTC
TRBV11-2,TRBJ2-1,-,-,CASTVGGEQFF,TGTGCCAGCACCGTCGGCGGTGAGCAGTTCTTC
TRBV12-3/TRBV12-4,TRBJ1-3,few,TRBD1,CASSGGVIGTGPLSSGNTIYF,TGTGCCAGCAGTGGGGGAGTGATAGGGACAGGGCCTCTTTCCTCTGGAAACACCATATATTTT
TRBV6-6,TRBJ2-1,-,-,CASVNVGSSYNEQFF,TGTGCCAGCGTTAACGTAGGGAGCTCCTACAATGAGCAGTTCTTC
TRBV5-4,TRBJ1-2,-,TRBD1,CASSLPGTGYGYTF,TGTGCCAGCAGCTTGCCCGGGACAGGTTATGGCTACACCTTC
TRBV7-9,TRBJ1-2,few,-,CASTRNPAIAGGAGYTF,TGTGCCAGCACCCGAAACCCCGCTATTGCGGGGGGCGCGGGCTACACCTTC
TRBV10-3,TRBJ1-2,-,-,CAISDGVYGYTF,TGTGCCATCAGTGATGGGGTTTATGGCTACACCTTC
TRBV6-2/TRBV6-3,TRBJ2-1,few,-,CASSSGIQQFF,TGTGCCAGCAGCTCCGGGATTCAGCAGTTCTTC
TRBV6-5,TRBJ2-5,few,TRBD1,CASSYFGTEKETQYF,TGTGCCAGCAGTTATTTCGGGACAGAAAAAGAGACCCAGTACTTC
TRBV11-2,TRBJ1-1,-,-,CASSEYIGHREAFF,TGTGCCAGCAGCGAGTACATAGGTCACAGAGAAGCTTTCTTT
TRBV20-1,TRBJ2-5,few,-,CSARSAAQQETQYF,TGCAGTGCTAGGTCAGCGGCGCAACAAGAGACCCAGTACTTC
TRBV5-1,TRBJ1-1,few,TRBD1,CASSFGTGRPQTEAFF,TGCGCCAGCAGCTTTGGGACAGGTAGACCCCAGACTGAAGCTTTCTTT
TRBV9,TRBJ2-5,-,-,CASTRDIGMGETQYF,TGTGCCAGCACCAGGGATATCGGGATGGGAGAGACCCAGTACTTC
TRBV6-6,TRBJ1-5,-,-,CASSPGVAPGQPQHF,TGTGCCAGCAGCCCAGGGGTGGCCCCGGGTCAGCCCCAGCATTTT
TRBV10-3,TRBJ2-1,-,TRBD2,CAIRGTLAGGLGNEQFF,TGTGCCATCAGAGGTACACTAGCGGGAGGGCTAGGCAATGAGCAGTTCTTC
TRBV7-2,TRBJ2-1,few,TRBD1,CASSFSTGAGEQFF,TGTGCCAGCAGCTTTTCGACAGGGGCAGGAGAGCAGTTCTTC
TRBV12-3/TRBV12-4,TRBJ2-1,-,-,CASSDLGAETQCF,TGTGCCAGCAGCGACCTGGGTGCAGAGACCCAGTGCTTC
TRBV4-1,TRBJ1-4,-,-,CTSSQDGSFNEKLFF,TGCACCAGCAGCCAAGACGGCAGCTTTAATGAAAAACTGTTTTTT
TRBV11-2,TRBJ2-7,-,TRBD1,CASSRTPGQRPF,TGTGCCAGCAGCCGAACGCCGGGACAGAGACCTTTC
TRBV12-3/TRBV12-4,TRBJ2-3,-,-,CASSYPGQLTDTQYF,TGTGCCAGCAGCTACCCGGGGCAGTTAACAGATACGCAGTATTTT
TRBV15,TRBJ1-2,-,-,CATSSPLSRGRGNGYTF,TGTGCCACCAGCAGCCCCCTAAGTCGGGGGAGAGGCAATGGCTACACCTTC
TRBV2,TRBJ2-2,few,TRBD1,CASSRRTGQNTGELFF,TGTGCCAGCAGTCGTCGGACAGGGCAGAACACCGGGGAGCTGTTTTTT
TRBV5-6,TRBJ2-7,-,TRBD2,CASSLNPLRGGTYEQYF,TGTGCCAGCAGCTTGAATCCCTTACGGGGGGGGACCTACGAGCAGTACTTC
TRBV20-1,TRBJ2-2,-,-,CSARATRRGTGELFF,TGCAGTGCTAGAGCGACTAGGCGAGGTACCGGGGAGCTGTTTTTT
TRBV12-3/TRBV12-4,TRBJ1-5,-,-,CASSPTGQPQHF,TGTGCCAGCAGTCCCACGGGTCAGCCCCAGCATTTT
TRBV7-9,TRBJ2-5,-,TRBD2,CASSLLASGGVETQYF,TGTGCCAGCAGCTTATTGGCTAGCGGGGGTGTAGAGACCCAGTACTTC
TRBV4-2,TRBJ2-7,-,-,CASSQVSGATYEQYF,TGTGCCAGCAGCCAAGTGAGCGGAGCAACCTACGAGCAGTACTTC
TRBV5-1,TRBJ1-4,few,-,CASSPMGVATNEKLFF,TGCGCCAGCAGCCCGATGGGAGTGGCAACTAATGAAAAACTGTTTTTT
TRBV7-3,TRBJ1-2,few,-,CASSPEGGNYGYTF,TGTGCCAGCAGCCCCGAGGGAGGTAACTATGGCTACACCTTC
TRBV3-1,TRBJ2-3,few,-,CASSQDTVTDTQYF,TGTGCCAGCAGCCAAGATACGGTGACAGATACGCAGTATTTT